These 4 T cell receptor beta chains were all obtained from the same sample, sequenced in a study of blood T cell repertoires in COVID-19. Libraries were prepared by immunoSEQ multiplex PCR; TCRdb keeps only in-frame clonotypes and omits some of them. The sample holds 150,000 to 200,000 clones, 70% to 85% seen once. The material sequenced was peripheral blood. Receptors originate from a woman of 80 years or more with acute or convalescent COVID-19.

This clone was picked up a small number of times. The V and J genes are TRBV6-5 and TRBJ1-4; TRBD1 matches 8 bases. V lost 8 bases and J lost 0; bases outside the gene matches: 5. The CDR3 length is 15 residues. From germline, CDR1 is MNHEY and CDR2 SVGAGI. The CDR3 DNA reads TGTGCCAGCTCACAGGGGGACGCAACTAATGAAAAACTGTTTTTT. Translated: CASSQGDATNEKLFF.

The chain recombines TRBV5-4 with TRBJ1-2; D is unclear. The CDR3 runs 14 residues. Trimming stripped 4 bases from V and 5 bases from J, with 15 bases between. Germline CDR1 is SGHNT and CDR2 is YYREEE (reference sequence). The CDR3, as DNA: TGTGCCAGCAGCATAATCGGGGTGGATTATGGCTACACCTTC. It yields the protein CASSIIGVDYGYTF. The entire variable domain, with the rest obtained from reference TRBV5-4 and TRBJ1-2, is as follows: ETGVTQSPTHLIKTRGQQVTLRCSSQSGHNTVSWYQQALGQGPQFIFQYYREEENGRGNFPPRFSGLQFPNYSSELNVNALELDDSALYLCASSIIGVDYGYTFGSGTRLTVV.

The genes are TRBV2 and TRBJ1-1; D is perhaps TRBD1 (6 bases). V gave up 5 bases and J gave up 11 bases, with 12 bases separating them. Germline CDR1 is SNHLY and CDR2 is FYNNEI. The CDR3 spans 11 residues. This CDR3 reads CASSPGQSAFF. CDR3 coding DNA: TGTGCCAGCAGTCCCGGACAGTCGGCTTTCTTT. Complete variable domain (other parts from reference TRBV2 and TRBJ1-1): EPEVTQTPSHQVTQMGQEVILRCVPISNHLYFYWYRQILGQKVEFLVSFYNNEISEKSEIFDDQFSVERPDGSNFTLKIRSTKLEDSAMYFCASSPGQSAFFGQGTRLTVV.

The chain joins TRBV3-1 (or the pseudogene TRBV3-2) to TRBJ2-3, with a possible D match to TRBD2 (5 bases). The CDR3 totals 13 residues. From germline, CDR1 is LGHDT and CDR2 YNNKEL (reference sequence). Trimming took off 0 bases at V and 8 bases at J, with 9 bases between the two ends. The CDR3 loop is CASSQDSEGTQYF. For the CDR3, the DNA is TGTGCCAGCAGCCAAGATTCAGAGGGTACGCAGTATTTT.